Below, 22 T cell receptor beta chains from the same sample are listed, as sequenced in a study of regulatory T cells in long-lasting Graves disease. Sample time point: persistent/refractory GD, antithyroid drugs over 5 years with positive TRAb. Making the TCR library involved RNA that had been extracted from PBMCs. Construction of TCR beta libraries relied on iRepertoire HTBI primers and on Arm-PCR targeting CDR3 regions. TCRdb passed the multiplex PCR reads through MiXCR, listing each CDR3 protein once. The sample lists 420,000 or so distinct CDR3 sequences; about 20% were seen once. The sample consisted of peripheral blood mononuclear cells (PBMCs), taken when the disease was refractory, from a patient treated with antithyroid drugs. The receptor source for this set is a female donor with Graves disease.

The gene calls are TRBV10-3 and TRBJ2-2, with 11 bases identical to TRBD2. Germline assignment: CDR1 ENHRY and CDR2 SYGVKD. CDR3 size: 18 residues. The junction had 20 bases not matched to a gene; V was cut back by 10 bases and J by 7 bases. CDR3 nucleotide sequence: TGTGCCACTCAACTGACTAGCGGGACCCTGAAGTTGGGCGGGGAGCTGTTTTTT. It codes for CATQLTSGTLKLGGELFF.

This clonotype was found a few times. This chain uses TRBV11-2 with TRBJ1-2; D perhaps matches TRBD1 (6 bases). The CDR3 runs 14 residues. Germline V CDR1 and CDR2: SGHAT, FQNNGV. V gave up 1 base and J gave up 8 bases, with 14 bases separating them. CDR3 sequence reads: CASSLAPQGQGYTF. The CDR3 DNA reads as TGTGCCAGCAGCTTAGCCCCACAGGGCCAGGGCTACACCTTC.

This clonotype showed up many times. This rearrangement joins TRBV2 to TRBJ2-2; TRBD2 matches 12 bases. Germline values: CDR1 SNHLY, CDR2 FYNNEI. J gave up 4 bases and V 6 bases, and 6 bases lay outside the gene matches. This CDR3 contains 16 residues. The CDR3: CASSATSGRSTGELFF. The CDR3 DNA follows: TGTGCCAGCAGCGCTACTAGCGGGAGGAGCACCGGGGAGCTGTTTTTT.

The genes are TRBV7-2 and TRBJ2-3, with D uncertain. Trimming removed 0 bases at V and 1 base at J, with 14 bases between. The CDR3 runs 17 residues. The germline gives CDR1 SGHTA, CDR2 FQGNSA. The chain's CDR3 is CASSLAVRIRGTDTQYF. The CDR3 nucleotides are TGTGCCAGCAGCTTAGCCGTCCGGATCCGAGGCACAGATACGCAGTATTTT. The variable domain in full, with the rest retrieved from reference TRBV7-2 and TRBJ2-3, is GAGVSQSPSNKVTEKGKDVELRCDPISGHTALYWYRQSLGQGLEFLIYFQGNSAPDKSGLPSDRFSAERTGGSVSTLTIQRTQQEDSAVYLCASSLAVRIRGTDTQYFGPGTRLTVL.

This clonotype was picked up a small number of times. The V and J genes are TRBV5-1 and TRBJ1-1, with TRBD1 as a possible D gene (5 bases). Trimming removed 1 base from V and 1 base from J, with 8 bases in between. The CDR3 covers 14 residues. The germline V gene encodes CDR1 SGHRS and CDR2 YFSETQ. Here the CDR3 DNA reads TGCGCCAGCAGCTTGCTCACAGGGAACACTGAAGCTTTCTTT. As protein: CASSLLTGNTEAFF.

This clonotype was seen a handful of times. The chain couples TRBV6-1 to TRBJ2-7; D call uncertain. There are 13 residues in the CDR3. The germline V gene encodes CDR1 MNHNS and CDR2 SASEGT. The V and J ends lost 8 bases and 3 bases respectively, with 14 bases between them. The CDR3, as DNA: TGTGCCAGCGGAAACAGTGGGCGCTACGAGCAGTACTTC. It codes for CASGNSGRYEQYF.

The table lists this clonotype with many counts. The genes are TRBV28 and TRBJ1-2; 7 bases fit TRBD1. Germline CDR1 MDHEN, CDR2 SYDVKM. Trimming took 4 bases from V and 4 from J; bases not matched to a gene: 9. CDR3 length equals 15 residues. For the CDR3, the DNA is TGTGCCAGCAGTTCAATGCGGGAGGGGGCCTATGGCTACACCTTC. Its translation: CASSSMREGAYGYTF.

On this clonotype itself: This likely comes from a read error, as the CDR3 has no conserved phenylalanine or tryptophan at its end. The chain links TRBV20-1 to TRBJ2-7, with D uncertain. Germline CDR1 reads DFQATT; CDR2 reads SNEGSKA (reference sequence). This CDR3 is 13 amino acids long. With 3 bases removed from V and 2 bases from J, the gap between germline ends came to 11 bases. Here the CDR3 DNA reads TGCAGTGCTAGGTTAGGCGGAGCCTACGAGCAGTACTCC. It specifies CSARLGGAYEQYS.

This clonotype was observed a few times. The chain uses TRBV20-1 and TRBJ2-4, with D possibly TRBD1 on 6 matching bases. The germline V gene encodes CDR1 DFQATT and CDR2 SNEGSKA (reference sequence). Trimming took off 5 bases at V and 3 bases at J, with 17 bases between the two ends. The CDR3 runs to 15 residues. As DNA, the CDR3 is TGCAGTGCTGATTTTCAGAACAGGGTCAAAAACATTCAGTACTTC. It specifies CSADFQNRVKNIQYF.

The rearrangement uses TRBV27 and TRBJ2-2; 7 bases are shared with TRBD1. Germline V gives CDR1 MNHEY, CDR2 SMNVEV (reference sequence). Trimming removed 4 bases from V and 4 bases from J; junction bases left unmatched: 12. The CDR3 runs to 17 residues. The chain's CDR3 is CASSYSRGGGATGELFF. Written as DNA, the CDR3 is TGTGCCAGCAGTTACTCGAGAGGGGGCGGCGCCACCGGGGAGCTGTTTTTT.

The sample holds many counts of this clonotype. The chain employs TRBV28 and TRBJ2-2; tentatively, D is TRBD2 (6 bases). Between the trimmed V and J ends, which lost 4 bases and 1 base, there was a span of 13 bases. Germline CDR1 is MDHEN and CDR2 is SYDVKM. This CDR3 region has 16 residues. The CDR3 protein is CASSSPISGNTGELFF. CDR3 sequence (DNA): TGTGCCAGCAGTTCCCCCATTAGCGGGAACACCGGGGAGCTGTTTTTT.

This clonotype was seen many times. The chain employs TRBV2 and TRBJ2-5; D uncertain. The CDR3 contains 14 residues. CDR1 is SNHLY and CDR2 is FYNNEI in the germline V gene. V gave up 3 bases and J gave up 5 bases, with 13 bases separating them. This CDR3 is CASSESRPTETQYF. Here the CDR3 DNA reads TGTGCCAGCAGTGAGAGTCGGCCGACGGAGACCCAGTACTTC.

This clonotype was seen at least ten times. The CDR3 DNA follows: TGTGCCAGCAGTTTTTTGGCGGGAGGCTACGAGCAGTACTTC. Translation: CASSFLAGGYEQYF. V usage is TRBV27 and J usage is TRBJ2-7; 8 nucleotides agree with TRBD2. CDR1 and CDR2 from the germline V gene are MNHEY and SMNVEV (reference sequence). The V gene end was trimmed by 3 bases and the J gene end by 3 bases; junction bases not matched to a gene: 4. The length of the CDR3 is 14 residues.

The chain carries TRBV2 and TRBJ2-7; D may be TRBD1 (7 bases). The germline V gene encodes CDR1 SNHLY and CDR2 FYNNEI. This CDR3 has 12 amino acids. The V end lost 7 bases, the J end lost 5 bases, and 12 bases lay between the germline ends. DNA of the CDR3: TGTGCCAGCACGGGGGACAGCCACGAGCAGTACTTC. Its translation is CASTGDSHEQYF.

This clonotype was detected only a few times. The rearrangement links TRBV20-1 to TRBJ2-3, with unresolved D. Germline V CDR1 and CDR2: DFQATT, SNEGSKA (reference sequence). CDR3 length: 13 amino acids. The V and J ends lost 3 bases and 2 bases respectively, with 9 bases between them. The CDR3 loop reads CSASAPPTDTQYF. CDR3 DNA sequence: TGCAGTGCTAGCGCGCCCCCCACAGATACGCAGTATTTT.

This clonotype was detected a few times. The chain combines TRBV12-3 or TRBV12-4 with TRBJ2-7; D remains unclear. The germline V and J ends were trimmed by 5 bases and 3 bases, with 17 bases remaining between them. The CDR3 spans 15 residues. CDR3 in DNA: TGTGCCAGCAGTGATACTGAATTACGAATCTACGAGCAGTACTTC. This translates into CASSDTELRIYEQYF.

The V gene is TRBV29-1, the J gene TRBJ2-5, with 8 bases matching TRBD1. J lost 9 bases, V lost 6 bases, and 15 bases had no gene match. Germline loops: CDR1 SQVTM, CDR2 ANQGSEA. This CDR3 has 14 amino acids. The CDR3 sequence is CSVRLTGAGVAQYF. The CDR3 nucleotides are TGCAGCGTCCGCTTGACAGGGGCCGGGGTGGCCCAGTACTTC.

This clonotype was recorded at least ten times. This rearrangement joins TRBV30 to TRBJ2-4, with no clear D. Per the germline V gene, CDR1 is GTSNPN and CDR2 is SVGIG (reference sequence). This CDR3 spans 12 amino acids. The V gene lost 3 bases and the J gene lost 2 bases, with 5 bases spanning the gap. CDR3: CAWRKTKNIQYF. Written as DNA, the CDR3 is TGTGCCTGGAGAAAAACCAAAAACATTCAGTACTTC. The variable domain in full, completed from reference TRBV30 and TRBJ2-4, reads SQTIHQWPATLVQPVGSPLSLECTVEGTSNPNLYWYRQAAGRGLQLLFYSVGIGQISSEVPQNLSASRPQDRQFILSSKKLLLSDSGFYLCAWRKTKNIQYFGAGTRLSVL.

The CDR3 here is CASSQTVTGGPGETQYF. In nucleotides, the CDR3 is TGTGCCAGCAGCCAAACTGTTACGGGAGGGCCGGGTGAGACCCAGTACTTC. This sequence joins TRBV3-1 and TRBJ2-5, with 8 bases fitting TRBD2. The V segment lost 2 bases and the J segment 5 bases; nucleotides outside the gene matches: 13. CDR1 LGHDT and CDR2 YNNKEL come from the germline V gene (reference sequence). This CDR3 region has 17 residues.

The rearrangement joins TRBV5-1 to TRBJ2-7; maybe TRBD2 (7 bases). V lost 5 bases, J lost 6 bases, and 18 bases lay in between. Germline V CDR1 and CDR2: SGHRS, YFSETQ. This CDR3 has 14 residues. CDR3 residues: CASSEGGGPSEQYF. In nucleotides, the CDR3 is TGCGCCAGCAGTGAAGGGGGAGGGCCTAGCGAGCAGTACTTC.

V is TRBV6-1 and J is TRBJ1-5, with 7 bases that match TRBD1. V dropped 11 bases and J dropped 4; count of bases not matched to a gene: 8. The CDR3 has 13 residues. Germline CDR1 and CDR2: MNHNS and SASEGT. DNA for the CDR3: TGTGCCTGCCACAGGGGATGGAATCAGCCCCAGCATTTT. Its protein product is CACHRGWNQPQHF.

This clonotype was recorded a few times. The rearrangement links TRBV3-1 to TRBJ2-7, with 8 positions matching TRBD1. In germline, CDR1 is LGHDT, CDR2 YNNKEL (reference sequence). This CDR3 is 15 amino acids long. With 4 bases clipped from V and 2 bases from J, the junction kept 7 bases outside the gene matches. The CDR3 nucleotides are TGTGCCAGCAGCCGGGGACAGGAGGACGCCTACGAGCAGTACTTC. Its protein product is CASSRGQEDAYEQYF.